The sequence of this T cell receptor (beta chain) was determined in a study of T cell changes during pregnancy in multiple sclerosis. The V gene's germline CDR1 is SGHTA and CDR2 FQGNSA. V lost 5 bases to trimming and J lost 1 base; unmatched junction nucleotides: 3. CDR3 size: 16 residues. The method was immunoSEQ multiplex PCR; TCRdb's version includes in-frame clones alone and lacks a portion of them. The data show some 64,000 clones, 91% seen once. The chain uses TRBV7-2 and TRBJ2-3; 13 positions agree with TRBD2. The sample here was peripheral blood, taken in the first trimester of pregnancy. The receptor comes from a female donor with multiple sclerosis, enrolled in a pregnancy study. The CDR3 DNA reads as TGTGCCAGCAGCCCAGGACTAGCGGGGGGCACAGATACGCAGTATTTT. It yields the protein CASSPGLAGGTDTQYF. The full variable domain, its missing parts supplied by reference TRBV7-2 and TRBJ2-3, is GAGVSQSPSNKVTEKGKDVELRCDPISGHTALYWYRQSLGQGLEFLIYFQGNSAPDKSGLPSDRFSAERTGGSVSTLTIQRTQQEDSAVYLCASSPGLAGGTDTQYFGPGTRLTVL.